The entry below gives a single T cell receptor (beta chain) sequence along with its context. V lost 1 base and J 7 bases, leaving 12 bases between the germline ends. CDR3 size: 13 residues. Germline assignment: CDR1 SGHRS and CDR2 YFSETQ. This sample is drawn from a study of T-cell memory formation after mild COVID-19. TCRdb analysed the 5' RACE reads with MiXCR anew, one entry per CDR3 protein. The table shows 200,000 to 300,000 distinct CDR3 sequences, with around 15% occurring only once. Specimen: PBMCs or a T cell subset sorted from them (not recorded which). The sequence was collected from a man aged 18 to 29 who had mild COVID-19 (a few samples of this study predate the infection). Cell type and time point are not known. The rearrangement links TRBV5-1 to TRBJ2-7; possibly TRBD1 for D (5 bases). DNA of the CDR3: TGCGCCAGCAGCTTGCAGGGCATGGGAGAGCAGTACGTC. Encoded protein: CASSLQGMGEQYV.